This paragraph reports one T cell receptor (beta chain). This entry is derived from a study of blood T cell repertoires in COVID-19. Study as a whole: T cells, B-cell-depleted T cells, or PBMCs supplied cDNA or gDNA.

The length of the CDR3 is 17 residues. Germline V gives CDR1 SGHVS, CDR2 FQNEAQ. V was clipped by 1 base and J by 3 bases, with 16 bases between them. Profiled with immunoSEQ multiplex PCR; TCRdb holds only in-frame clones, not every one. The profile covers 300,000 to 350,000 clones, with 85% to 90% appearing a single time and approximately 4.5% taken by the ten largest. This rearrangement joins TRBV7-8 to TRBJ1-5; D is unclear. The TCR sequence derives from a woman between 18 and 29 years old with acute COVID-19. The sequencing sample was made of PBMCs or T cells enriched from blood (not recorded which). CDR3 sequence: CASSLGRGRIFNQPQHF. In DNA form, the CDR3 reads TGTGCCAGCAGCTTAGGGCGGGGAAGGATTTTCAATCAGCCCCAGCATTTT.